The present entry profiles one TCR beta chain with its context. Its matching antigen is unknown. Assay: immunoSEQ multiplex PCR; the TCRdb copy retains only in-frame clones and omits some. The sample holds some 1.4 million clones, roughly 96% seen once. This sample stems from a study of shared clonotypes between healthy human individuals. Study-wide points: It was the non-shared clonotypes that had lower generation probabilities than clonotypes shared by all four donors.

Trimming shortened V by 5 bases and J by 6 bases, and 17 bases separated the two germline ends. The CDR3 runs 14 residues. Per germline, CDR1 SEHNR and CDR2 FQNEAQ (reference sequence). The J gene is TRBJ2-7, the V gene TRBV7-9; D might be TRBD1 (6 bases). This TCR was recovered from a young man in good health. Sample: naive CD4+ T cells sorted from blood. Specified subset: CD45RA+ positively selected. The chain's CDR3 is CASSRGQSLGEQYF. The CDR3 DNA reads TGTGCCAGCAGCCGCGGACAGAGTCTCGGCGAGCAGTACTTC.